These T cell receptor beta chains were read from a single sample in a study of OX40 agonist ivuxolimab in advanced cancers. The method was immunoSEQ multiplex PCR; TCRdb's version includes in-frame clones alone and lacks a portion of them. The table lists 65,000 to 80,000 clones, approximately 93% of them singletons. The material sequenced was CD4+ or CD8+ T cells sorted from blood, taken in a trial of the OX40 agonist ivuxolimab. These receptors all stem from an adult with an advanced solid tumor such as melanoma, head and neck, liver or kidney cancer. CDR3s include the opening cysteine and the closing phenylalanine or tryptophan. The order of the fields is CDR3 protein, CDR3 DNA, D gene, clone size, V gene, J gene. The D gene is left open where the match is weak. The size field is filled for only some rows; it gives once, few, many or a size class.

CASSSQGETDTQYF	TGTGCCAGCAGCTCTCAGGGGGAGACAGATACGCAGTATTTT	TRBD1	NA	TRBV11-3	TRBJ2-3
CASSSGLAGVTGELFF	TGTGCCAGCAGCTCGGGACTAGCGGGAGTAACCGGGGAGCTGTTTTTT	TRBD2	NA	TRBV5-8	TRBJ2-2
CASSQVLAGFTDTQYF	TGTGCCAGCAGCCAAGTACTAGCGGGATTCACAGATACGCAGTATTTT	TRBD2	NA	TRBV14	TRBJ2-3
CASSFGWTGIPGELFF	TGTGCCAGCAGCTTTGGCTGGACAGGGATACCCGGGGAGCTGTTTTTT	TRBD1	NA	TRBV11-2	TRBJ2-2
CASSYWTAKNIQYF	TGTGCCAGCAGCTACTGGACAGCCAAAAACATTCAGTACTTC	NA	NA	TRBV5-4	TRBJ2-4
CASSEGVLAGNEQFF	TGTGCCAGCAGTGAAGGAGTACTAGCGGGTAATGAGCAGTTCTTC	TRBD2	NA	TRBV2	TRBJ2-1
CASSLSGQLTDTQYF	TGTGCCAGCAGTCTATCGGGACAGCTCACAGATACGCAGTATTTT	TRBD1	NA	TRBV7-4	TRBJ2-3
CASSLQVVETQYF	TGTGCCAGCAGCTTACAGGTTGTGGAGACCCAGTACTTC	NA	NA	TRBV11-2	TRBJ2-5
CASSPWTSGSYEQYF	TGTGCCAGCAGCCCGTGGACTAGCGGGTCTTACGAGCAGTACTTC	TRBD2	NA	TRBV7-6	TRBJ2-7
CASYNREAYNEKLFF	TGTGCCAGCTACAACAGGGAGGCGTATAATGAAAAACTGTTTTTT	NA	NA	TRBV5-8	TRBJ1-4
CASSYLTGTSYEQYF	TGCGCCAGCAGCTATTTGACAGGGACCTCCTACGAGCAGTACTTC	TRBD1	NA	TRBV5-1	TRBJ2-7
CAISQGPIRPQHF	TGTGCCATCAGTCAGGGTCCAATTCGGCCCCAGCATTTT	NA	NA	TRBV10-3	TRBJ1-5
CASSFPGQGIQYF	TGTGCCAGCAGCTTTCCGGGACAGGGCATTCAGTACTTC	TRBD1	NA	TRBV5-4	TRBJ2-4
CSPRTGGETQYF	TGCAGCCCCCGGACAGGGGGAGAGACCCAGTACTTC	TRBD1	NA	TRBV29-1	TRBJ2-5
CASSPEPPGLAGGSSYNEQFF	TGTGCCAGCAGCCCGGAACCCCCGGGACTAGCGGGAGGATCCTCCTACAATGAGCAGTTCTTC	TRBD2	NA	TRBV7-7	TRBJ2-1
CASSLTAELGTDTQYF	TGTGCCAGCAGCCTGACGGCCGAGCTGGGGACAGATACGCAGTATTTT	NA	NA	TRBV4-2	TRBJ2-3
CASSPMWGSGEKLFF	TGTGCCAGCAGCCCGATGTGGGGATCGGGTGAAAAACTGTTTTTT	NA	NA	TRBV7-8	TRBJ1-4
CAIKAGFNYGYTF	TGTGCCATCAAAGCAGGGTTTAACTATGGCTACACCTTC	NA	few	TRBV10-3	TRBJ1-2
CASSGTGVEAKNIQYF	TGCGCCAGCAGCGGGACAGGGGTCGAGGCCAAAAACATTCAGTACTTC	TRBD1	NA	TRBV5-1	TRBJ2-4
CASSATGTNTEAFF	TGTGCCAGCTCAGCAACCGGGACTAACACTGAAGCTTTCTTT	NA	once	TRBV18	TRBJ1-1
CASSLNRRVSTDTQYF	TGTGCCAGCAGTTTAAATAGGAGAGTTAGCACAGATACGCAGTATTTT	NA	once	TRBV27	TRBJ2-3
CASSAMNTEAFF	TGTGCCAGCTCAGCGATGAACACTGAAGCTTTCTTT	NA	NA	TRBV18	TRBJ1-1
CASSLTGENTGELFF	TGTGCCAGCAGCTTAACGGGAGAGAACACCGGGGAGCTGTTTTTT	NA	NA	TRBV7-3	TRBJ2-2
CASGSGTEYNEQFF	TGTGCCAGTGGGTCCGGGACAGAATACAATGAGCAGTTCTTC	TRBD1	NA	TRBV19	TRBJ2-1
CASSVGLRYGYTF	TGTGCCAGCAGTGTTGGGTTGAGATATGGCTACACCTTC	NA	NA	TRBV6-1	TRBJ1-2
CASSLGGNGYTF	TGTGCCAGCAGCTTGGGGGGAAACGGCTACACCTTC	NA	NA	TRBV11-2	TRBJ1-2
CASRLLQGAGGQPQHF	TGTGCCAGCAGACTACTCCAGGGGGCAGGGGGACAGCCCCAGCATTTT	TRBD1	NA	TRBV28	TRBJ1-5
CASSALGGLTHFSYNEQFF	TGTGCCAGCAGCGCCCTTGGCGGGCTTACTCACTTTTCCTACAATGAGCAGTTCTTC	NA	NA	TRBV9	TRBJ2-1
CARSLGGSGEGYEQYF	TGTGCCAGAAGCTTGGGGGGCTCCGGTGAAGGCTACGAGCAGTACTTC	NA	NA	TRBV5-3	TRBJ2-7
CASTTKGNQNAEAFF	TGTGCCAGCACCACCAAAGGGAACCAGAACGCTGAAGCTTTCTTT	NA	once	TRBV28	TRBJ1-1
CASSRSSGSKTTKNIQYF	TGTGCCAGCAGCCGATCTAGCGGGTCAAAAACGACCAAAAACATTCAGTACTTC	TRBD2	NA	TRBV7-2	TRBJ2-4
CASSQVRSDSPLHF	TGCGCCAGCAGCCAAGTGAGGTCCGATTCACCCCTCCACTTT	NA	NA	TRBV4-1	TRBJ1-6
CASRPDRGNTEAFF	TGTGCCAGCAGACCCGACAGGGGGAACACTGAAGCTTTCTTT	TRBD1	NA	TRBV6-5	TRBJ1-1
CASSLESAGAIYGYTF	TGCGCCAGCAGCTTGGAATCGGCCGGGGCTATCTATGGCTACACCTTC	NA	few	TRBV5-1	TRBJ1-2
CASSFGGGPEDTQYF	TGTGCCAGCAGCTTCGGCGGGGGTCCCGAGGATACGCAGTATTTT	TRBD2	NA	TRBV11-3	TRBJ2-3
CASSLSRGYNEQFF	TGCGCCAGCAGCTTGTCCCGGGGCTACAATGAGCAGTTCTTC	NA	NA	TRBV5-1	TRBJ2-1
CASSDSRLAWGNEQFF	TGTGCCAGCAGTGACTCGCGACTAGCTTGGGGTAATGAGCAGTTCTTC	TRBD2	NA	TRBV6-4	TRBJ2-1
CASSMFRDSISVSEQFF	TGTGCCAGTAGTATGTTTAGGGACAGTATATCGGTCAGTGAGCAGTTCTTC	TRBD1	NA	TRBV19	TRBJ2-1
CASSWTPTEGNSPLHF	TGCGCCAGCAGCTGGACCCCCACCGAGGGGAATTCACCCCTCCACTTT	NA	NA	TRBV5-1	TRBJ1-6
CASSLRANEQFF	TGTGCCAGCAGCCTGAGGGCTAATGAGCAGTTCTTC	NA	few	TRBV11-1	TRBJ2-1
CASSLDRGRYEQYF	TGTGCCAGCAGCTTAGACAGGGGTCGGTACGAGCAGTACTTC	NA	once	TRBV11-2	TRBJ2-7
CASSIMDYGYTF	TGTGCCAGTAGTATAATGGACTATGGCTACACCTTC	NA	NA	TRBV19	TRBJ1-2
CASWPGTPAYNEQFF	TGCGCCAGTTGGCCCGGGACTCCTGCCTACAATGAGCAGTTCTTC	NA	NA	TRBV5-1	TRBJ2-1
CASSGGGPRLYEQYF	TGTGCCAGCAGTGGAGGGGGCCCTAGACTCTACGAGCAGTACTTC	TRBD1	NA	TRBV6-1	TRBJ2-7
CASSLRLASGELFF	TGTGCCAGCAGCTTGCGGCTAGCATCCGGGGAGCTGTTTTTT	NA	few	TRBV5-6	TRBJ2-2
CASSVEAGLAGGSYEQYF	TGTGCCAGCAGTGTCGAAGCGGGACTAGCGGGAGGTAGCTACGAGCAGTACTTC	TRBD2	NA	TRBV6-4	TRBJ2-7
CASSPGGISSGNTIYF	TGTGCCAGTAGCCCAGGAGGGATAAGCTCTGGAAACACCATATATTTT	NA	NA	TRBV19	TRBJ1-3
CASNLNPGQGFLETQYF	TGTGCCAGCAACCTAAATCCGGGACAGGGGTTTCTAGAGACCCAGTACTTC	TRBD1	NA	TRBV5-4	TRBJ2-5
CASVSGRAYEQYF	TGTGCCAGCGTTAGCGGGAGGGCCTACGAGCAGTACTTC	TRBD2	NA	TRBV6-6	TRBJ2-7
CASSDVRFSPYEQYF	TGTGCCAGCAGTGATGTTAGATTCTCTCCGTACGAGCAGTACTTC	NA	few	TRBV2	TRBJ2-7
CASSWGRGREAFF	TGTGCCAGCAGCTGGGGGCGCGGGCGTGAAGCTTTCTTT	NA	NA	TRBV6-5	TRBJ1-1
CASSLSGGGSPLHF	TGCGCCAGCAGCTTGAGTGGGGGGGGTTCACCCCTCCACTTT	NA	few	TRBV5-1	TRBJ1-6
CASSIQVRVGNQPQHF	TGTGCCAGTAGTATCCAGGTGAGGGTCGGCAATCAGCCCCAGCATTTT	NA	NA	TRBV19	TRBJ1-5
CASSFIIRVREQYF	TGTGCCAGCAGTTTTATTATAAGGGTGCGGGAGCAGTACTTC	NA	NA	TRBV6-5	TRBJ2-7
CASSNREGVAYGYTF	TGTGCCAGCTCCAACCGGGAGGGGGTGGCCTATGGCTACACCTTC	NA	NA	TRBV28	TRBJ1-2
CASSLYRGLAGDENEQYF	TGTGCCAGCTCTCTCTATCGGGGACTAGCGGGAGATGAGAACGAGCAGTACTTC	TRBD2	few	TRBV18	TRBJ2-7